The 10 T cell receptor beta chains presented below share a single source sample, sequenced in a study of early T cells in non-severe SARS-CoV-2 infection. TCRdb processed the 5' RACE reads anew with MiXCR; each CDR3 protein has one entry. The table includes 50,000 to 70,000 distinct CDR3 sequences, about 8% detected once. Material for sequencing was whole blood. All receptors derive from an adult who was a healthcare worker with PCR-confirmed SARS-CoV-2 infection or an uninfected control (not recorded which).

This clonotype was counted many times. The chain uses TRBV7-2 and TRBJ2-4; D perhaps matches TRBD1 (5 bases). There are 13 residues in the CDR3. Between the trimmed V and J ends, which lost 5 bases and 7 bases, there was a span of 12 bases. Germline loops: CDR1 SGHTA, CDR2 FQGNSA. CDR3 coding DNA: TGTGCCAGCAGCCCGGAGTGGGGCAACATTCAGTACTTC. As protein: CASSPEWGNIQYF.

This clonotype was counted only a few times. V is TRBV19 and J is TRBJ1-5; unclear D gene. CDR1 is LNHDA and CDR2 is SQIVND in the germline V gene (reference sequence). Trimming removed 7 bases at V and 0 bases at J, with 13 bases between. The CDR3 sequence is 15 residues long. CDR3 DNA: TGTGCCAGTACCCCCGAACACTATAGCAATCAGCCCCAGCATTTT. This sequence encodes CASTPEHYSNQPQHF.

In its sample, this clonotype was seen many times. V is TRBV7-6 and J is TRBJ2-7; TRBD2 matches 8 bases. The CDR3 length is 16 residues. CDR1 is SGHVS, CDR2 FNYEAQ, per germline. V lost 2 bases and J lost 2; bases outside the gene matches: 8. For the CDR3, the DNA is TGTGCCAGCAGCTTAAGAGCGGGAGAGTCAGCCTACGAGCAGTACTTC. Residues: CASSLRAGESAYEQYF.

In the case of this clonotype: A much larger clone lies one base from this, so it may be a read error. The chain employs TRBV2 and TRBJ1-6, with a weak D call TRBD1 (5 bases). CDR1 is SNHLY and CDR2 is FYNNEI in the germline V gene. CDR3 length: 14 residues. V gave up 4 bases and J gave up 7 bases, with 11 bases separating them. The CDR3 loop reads CASSARTTNSPLHF. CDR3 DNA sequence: TGTGCCAGCAGTGCCCGGACAACGAATTCACCCCTCCACTTT.

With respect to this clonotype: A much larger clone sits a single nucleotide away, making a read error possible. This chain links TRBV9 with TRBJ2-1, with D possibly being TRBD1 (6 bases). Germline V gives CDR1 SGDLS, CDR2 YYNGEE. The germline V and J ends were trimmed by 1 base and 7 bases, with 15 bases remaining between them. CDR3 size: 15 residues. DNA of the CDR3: TGTGCCAGCAGCGTATGCGTGGGGGCAAGAAATGAGCAGTTCTTC. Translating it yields CASSVCVGARNEQFF.

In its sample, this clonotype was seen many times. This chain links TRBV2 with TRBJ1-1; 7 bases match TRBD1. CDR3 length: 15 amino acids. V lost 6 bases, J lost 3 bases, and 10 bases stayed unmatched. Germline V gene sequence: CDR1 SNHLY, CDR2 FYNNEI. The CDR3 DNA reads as TGTGCCAGCAGAGCTAGACAGGGAGTGGACACTGAAGCTTTCTTT. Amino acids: CASRARQGVDTEAFF.

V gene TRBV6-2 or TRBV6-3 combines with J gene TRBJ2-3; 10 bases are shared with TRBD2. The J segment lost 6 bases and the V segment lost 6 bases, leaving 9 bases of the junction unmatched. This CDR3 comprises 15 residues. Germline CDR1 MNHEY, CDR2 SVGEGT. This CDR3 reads CASREREGPWDTQYF. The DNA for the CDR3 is TGTGCCAGCAGAGAGCGGGAGGGCCCATGGGATACGCAGTATTTT.

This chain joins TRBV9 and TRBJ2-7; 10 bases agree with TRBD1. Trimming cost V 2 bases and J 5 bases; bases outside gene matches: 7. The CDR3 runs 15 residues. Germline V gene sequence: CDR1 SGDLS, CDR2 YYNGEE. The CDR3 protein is CASSVIGTGVHEQYF. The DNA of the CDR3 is TGTGCCAGCAGCGTTATCGGGACAGGGGTACACGAGCAGTACTTC.

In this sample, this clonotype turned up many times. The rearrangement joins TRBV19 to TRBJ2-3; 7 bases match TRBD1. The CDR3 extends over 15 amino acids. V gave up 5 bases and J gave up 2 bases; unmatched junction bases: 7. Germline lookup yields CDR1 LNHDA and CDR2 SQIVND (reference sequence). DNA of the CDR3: TGTGCCAGTAGTCCCGGGACAGTTCACACAGATACGCAGTATTTT. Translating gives CASSPGTVHTDTQYF.

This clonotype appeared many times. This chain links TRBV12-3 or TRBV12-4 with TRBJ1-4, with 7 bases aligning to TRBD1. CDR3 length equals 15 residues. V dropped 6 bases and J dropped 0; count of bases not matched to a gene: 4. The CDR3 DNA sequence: TGTGCCAGCAGACCGGGACAGACAACTAATGAAAAACTGTTTTTT. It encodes CASRPGQTTNEKLFF.